Listed here are 30 T cell receptor beta chains from one sample, sequenced in a study of blood T cell repertoires in COVID-19. Sequencing used immunoSEQ multiplex PCR; TCRdb keeps in-frame clones, though not all of them. The top ten hold roughly 0.76% of the sample, which has some 200,000 clones, 94% seen once. Sequenced material: peripheral blood. These receptors were obtained from a man younger than 40 with COVID-19, enrolled during active disease.

The CDR3 DNA is TGTGCCAGCTCACCACAGACAGGGGATGTATCTGGAAACACCATATATTTT. It codes for CASSPQTGDVSGNTIYF. The genes are TRBV18 and TRBJ1-3; 8 bases are a match to TRBD1. V was clipped by 1 base and J by 1 base; unmatched bases: 6. Germline CDR1 and CDR2: KGHSH and LQKENI. The CDR3 has 17 residues.

The chain uses TRBV5-4 and TRBJ2-7, with D uncertain. The germline V gene encodes CDR1 SGHNT and CDR2 YYREEE (reference sequence). This CDR3 contains 14 residues. Trimming stripped 0 bases from V and 5 bases from J, with 12 bases between. The CDR3 DNA follows: TGTGCCAGCAGCTTGGCATCGGGTTACCACGAGCAGTACTTC. Translated, it gives CASSLASGYHEQYF.

This clone was seen only a few times. The chain carries TRBV19 and TRBJ2-2; the D gene is possibly TRBD1 (6 bases). The V end lost 10 bases, the J end lost 0 bases, and 12 bases lay between the germline ends. Germline CDR1 reads LNHDA; CDR2 reads SQIVND (reference sequence). The CDR3 is 14 residues long. The CDR3 is CATSGTPNTGELFF. In DNA, the CDR3 is TGTGCCACCTCCGGGACACCGAACACCGGGGAGCTGTTTTTT.

The V and J genes are TRBV7-3 and TRBJ2-2; weak D call: TRBD2 (5 bases). The CDR3 totals 16 residues. CDR1 and CDR2 (germline): SGHTA, FQGTGA. With 2 bases removed from V and 0 bases from J, the gap between germline ends came to 10 bases. The CDR3 DNA reads as TGTGCCAGCAGCTTATACCCTAGCCCGAACACCGGGGAGCTGTTTTTT. This encodes CASSLYPSPNTGELFF.

The rearrangement joins TRBV7-3 to TRBJ2-5, with D perhaps TRBD2 (6 bases). The CDR3 covers 15 residues. V was cut by 1 base and J by 1 base, with 10 bases left in between. Germline-derived CDR1 and CDR2 are SGHTA and FQGTGA. The DNA for the CDR3 is TGTGCCAGCAGCTTAATCGGCGGGGCCCAAGAGACCCAGTACTTC. Protein: CASSLIGGAQETQYF.

The chain employs TRBV9 and TRBJ1-6; D is undetermined. The length of the CDR3 is 14 residues. Germline CDR1 reads SGDLS; CDR2 reads YYNGEE. The germline V and J ends were trimmed by 3 bases and 6 bases, with 10 bases remaining between them. CDR3 DNA: TGTGCCAGCAGCGAGACTCCTCTTAATTCACCCCTCCACTTT. Amino acids: CASSETPLNSPLHF.

The chain joins TRBV7-9 to TRBJ2-7; 8 positions agree with TRBD2. The ends lost 7 bases at V and 1 base at J; junction bases unmatched: 12. The germline V gene has CDR1 SEHNR and CDR2 FQNEAQ (reference sequence). The CDR3 runs 16 residues. CDR3 DNA: TGTGCCAGCATCCCCCCGGGACTAGGCGCTTCCTACGAGCAGTACTTC. It translates to CASIPPGLGASYEQYF.

The rearrangement joins TRBV28 to TRBJ2-3, with D perhaps TRBD2 (6 bases). Deletions cut 8 bases from V and 4 bases from J, with 19 bases between. Germline CDR1 reads MDHEN; CDR2 reads SYDVKM. The CDR3 runs to 15 residues. CDR3 DNA sequence: TGTGCCAGCCAACTTCCGAGGGGAGGCGCAGATACGCAGTATTTT. Protein: CASQLPRGGADTQYF.

The chain recombines TRBV6-5 with TRBJ2-5; 11 bases fit TRBD2. Germline V lookup: CDR1 MNHEY, CDR2 SVGAGI. With V trimmed by 5 bases and J by 2 bases, 4 bases remained unmatched. This CDR3 has 15 residues. CDR3 amino acids: CASSITSGGQETQYF. DNA of the CDR3: TGTGCCAGCAGTATTACTAGCGGGGGTCAAGAGACCCAGTACTTC.

The chain recombines TRBV3-1 (or the pseudogene TRBV3-2) with TRBJ2-7; 10 positions agree with TRBD1. Germline V CDR1 and CDR2: LGHDT, YNNKEL (reference sequence). This CDR3 is built from 16 residues. V gave up 6 bases and J gave up 4 bases; unmatched junction bases: 12. CDR3 region: CASSRPPGQGIYEQYF. Here the CDR3 DNA reads TGTGCCAGCAGTCGACCACCGGGACAGGGGATATACGAGCAGTACTTC.

The chain combines TRBV19 with TRBJ1-1, with D possibly being TRBD1 (6 bases). V was trimmed by 7 bases and J by 2 bases, leaving 11 bases between them. Germline V gene lookup returns CDR1 LNHDA and CDR2 SQIVND (reference sequence). CDR3 length: 13 amino acids. In DNA, the CDR3 is TGTGCCAGTATTTTACAGGGAAACACTGAAGCTTTCTTT. This translates into CASILQGNTEAFF.

CDR3 coding DNA: TGTGCCAGCAGGAACTACGAAACGCAGTATTTT. It encodes CASRNYETQYF. The V call is TRBV2, the J call TRBJ2-3; no clear D. Looked up from germline, CDR1 is SNHLY and CDR2 is FYNNEI. The CDR3 contains 11 residues. Trimming removed 6 bases at V and 9 bases at J, with 10 bases between.

The V and J genes are TRBV10-2 and TRBJ2-5, with D perhaps matching TRBD2 (7 bases). Germline CDR1 and CDR2: WSHSY and SAAADI. V lost 5 bases and J 2 bases, leaving 9 bases between the germline ends. CDR3 size: 13 residues. The CDR3 nucleotides read TGCGCCAGCAGTAAGGGGGGGCAAGAGACCCAGTACTTC. Translating gives CASSKGGQETQYF.

This chain joins TRBV6-5 and TRBJ1-5; 8 bases align to TRBD1. The germline V gene has CDR1 MNHEY and CDR2 SVGAGI. J was trimmed by 4 bases and V by 8 bases; bases with no gene match: 7. There are 14 residues in the CDR3. CDR3 DNA sequence: TGTGCCAGCCGGCGACAGGGGACAAATCAGCCCCAGCATTTT. Amino acids: CASRRQGTNQPQHF.

V and J are TRBV7-9 and TRBJ1-6; tentative D call: TRBD1 (5 bases). This CDR3 has 16 residues. Germline V gives CDR1 SEHNR, CDR2 FQNEAQ (reference sequence). Trimming removed 5 bases at V and 1 base at J, with 12 bases between. The CDR3 coding sequence is TGTGCCAGCAGCCCACCCCAGGGTTCCTATAATTCACCCCTCCACTTT. Amino acids: CASSPPQGSYNSPLHF.

This clone was recorded only once. The chain combines TRBV3-1 (or the pseudogene TRBV3-2) with TRBJ2-1, with a tentative D call TRBD2 (7 bases). Trimming cost V 4 bases and J 0 bases, with 16 bases left between them. Germline V lookup: CDR1 LGHDT, CDR2 YNNKEL (reference sequence). The CDR3 sequence is 17 residues long. The CDR3 loop is CASSPRTAGSSYNEQFF. The CDR3 nucleotides are TGTGCCAGCAGCCCCCGGACAGCGGGGAGCTCCTACAATGAGCAGTTCTTC.

Here the CDR3 DNA reads TGTGCCAGCTCACCTCTGGAGCGGAACTATGGCTACACCTTC. This gives the protein CASSPLERNYGYTF. The chain uses TRBV18 and TRBJ1-2; D not certain. The CDR3 is 14 amino acids. Germline loops: CDR1 KGHSH, CDR2 LQKENI. The V gene lost 3 bases and the J gene lost 2 bases, with 10 bases spanning the gap.

V usage is TRBV29-1 and J usage is TRBJ2-2, with a possible D match to TRBD2 (6 bases). The ends were cut back, 4 bases at V and 0 bases at J, with 9 bases in the middle. The CDR3 consists of 14 residues. CDR1 and CDR2 (germline): SQVTM, ANQGSEA. The CDR3 DNA follows: TGCAGCGTTGTTGGCGGGACGAACACCGGGGAGCTGTTTTTT. Protein: CSVVGGTNTGELFF.

This chain links TRBV30 with TRBJ1-1, with no clear D. This CDR3 is 13 amino acids long. Trimming cost V 2 bases and J 1 base, with 8 bases left between them. Per the germline V gene, CDR1 is GTSNPN and CDR2 is SVGIG (reference sequence). Here the CDR3 DNA reads TGTGCCTGGAGTCTACAGTGGAACACTGAAGCTTTCTTT. Translating gives CAWSLQWNTEAFF.

The rearrangement uses TRBV13 and TRBJ1-3; no firm D call. V was trimmed by 0 bases and J by 0 bases, leaving 15 bases between them. CDR1 PRHDT and CDR2 FYEKMQ come from the germline V gene (reference sequence). CDR3 length: 18 amino acids. The CDR3 DNA follows: TGTGCCAGCAGCTTAGGTTCGGCCAGGCCCCACTCTGGAAACACCATATATTTT. Its translation: CASSLGSARPHSGNTIYF. Complete variable domain (other parts from reference TRBV13 and TRBJ1-3): AAGVIQSPRHLIKEKRETATLKCYPIPRHDTVYWYQQGPGQDPQFLISFYEKMQSDKGSIPDRFSAQQFSDYHSELNMSSLELGDSALYFCASSLGSARPHSGNTIYFGEGSWLTVV.

The chain is built from TRBV4-1 and TRBJ1-5, with a possible D match to TRBD1 (5 bases). The CDR3 is made up of 14 amino acids. V was shortened by 1 base and J by 9 bases, with 13 bases between the two germline ends. Germline CDR1 reads MGHRA; CDR2 reads YSYEKL. The CDR3 is CASSQAAGGGPQHF. The CDR3 DNA reads as TGCGCCAGCAGCCAAGCGGCCGGCGGGGGGCCCCAGCATTTT.

This clone was seen just once. The gene calls are TRBV18 and TRBJ2-2; D is ambiguous. The CDR3 sequence is 16 residues long. Trimming left V 2 bases short and J 5 bases short, with 15 bases between. Germline CDR1 and CDR2: KGHSH and LQKENI. CDR3: CASSPSVASRTGELFF. CDR3 sequence (DNA): TGTGCCAGCTCACCATCTGTCGCTAGTAGGACCGGGGAGCTGTTTTTT.

V is TRBV5-1 and J is TRBJ1-4; D possibly corresponds to TRBD1 (6 bases). CDR1 is SGHRS and CDR2 is YFSETQ in the germline V gene. There are 15 residues in the CDR3. Between the trimmed V and J ends, which lost 4 bases and 5 bases, there was a span of 15 bases. CDR3 nucleotides: TGCGCCAGCAGCCCCTGGGGGACATCGAATGAAAAACTGTTTTTT. Protein sequence: CASSPWGTSNEKLFF.

V gene TRBV7-2 combines with J gene TRBJ1-1; the D is unclear. V was clipped by 0 bases and J by 0 bases, with 5 bases between them. CDR1 is SGHTA and CDR2 is FQGNSA in the germline V gene. There are 14 residues in the CDR3. The chain's CDR3 is CASSLATLNTEAFF. The CDR3 DNA is TGTGCCAGCAGCTTAGCTACTCTGAACACTGAAGCTTTCTTT.

On this clone itself: Other DNA variants within this sample encode the same CDR3. The chain couples TRBV5-1 to TRBJ1-1; 7 bases match TRBD1. Germline V CDR1 and CDR2: SGHRS, YFSETQ. The V and J ends lost 0 bases and 4 bases, in that order; junction bases with no gene match: 3. CDR3 length: 14 amino acids. CDR3 in DNA: TGCGCCAGCAGCTTGGCCGCAGGGGGCACTGAAGCTTTCTTT. This sequence encodes CASSLAAGGTEAFF.

This chain joins TRBV6-5 and TRBJ1-1, with 9 bases that match TRBD1. Germline V gene lookup returns CDR1 MNHEY and CDR2 SVGAGI. This CDR3 contains 14 residues. V lost 6 bases and J lost 1; bases outside the gene matches: 3. CDR3: CASSGQGRNTEAFF. Written as DNA, the CDR3 is TGTGCCAGCAGCGGACAGGGGCGGAACACTGAAGCTTTCTTT.

This chain links TRBV28 with TRBJ1-2, with 12 nucleotides matching TRBD1. Germline CDR1 reads MDHEN; CDR2 reads SYDVKM. J was trimmed by 8 bases and V by 3 bases; bases with no gene match: 7. The CDR3 runs to 15 residues. CDR3: CASSFTGTGGRGYTF. The CDR3 coding sequence is TGTGCCAGCAGTTTCACCGGGACAGGGGGCCGGGGCTACACCTTC.

The CDR3 reads CSASETGRPGYYGYTF. CDR3 in DNA: TGCAGTGCTAGTGAGACAGGCAGACCTGGTTACTATGGCTACACCTTC. J is TRBJ1-2 and V is TRBV20-1, with D possibly TRBD1 on 6 matching bases. Germline-derived CDR1 and CDR2 are DFQATT and SNEGSKA (reference sequence). V was pared by 3 bases and J by 3 bases, with 20 bases between. This CDR3 spans 16 amino acids.

This chain connects TRBV5-1 to TRBJ2-3, with TRBD2 matching over 15 bases. V lost 4 bases, J lost 5 bases, and 5 bases stayed unmatched. The CDR3 is made up of 16 amino acids. The V gene's germline CDR1 is SGHRS and CDR2 YFSETQ. CDR3 sequence: CASSRTSGGAEDTQYF. The DNA for the CDR3 is TGCGCCAGCAGCAGGACTAGCGGGGGGGCTGAAGATACGCAGTATTTT.

The V gene is TRBV6-5, the J gene TRBJ1-6; TRBD1 is a possible D gene (6 bases). The CDR3 consists of 14 residues. Germline-derived CDR1 and CDR2 are MNHEY and SVGAGI. V was pared by 4 bases and J by 10 bases, with 14 bases between. The CDR3, as DNA: TGTGCCAGCAGTTCGGACAGAGTGGGATCACCCCTCCACTTT. This sequence encodes CASSSDRVGSPLHF.